This T cell receptor beta chain was observed in a study of naive and memory T cell subsets. Findings and limits, study-wide: Naive and memory repertoire findings lacked a ground truth for validation. Naive repertoires, especially CD8, held a few larger clonotypes, possibly memory cells re-expressing CD45RA.

V was shortened by 4 bases and J by 0 bases, with 10 bases between the two germline ends. From germline, CDR1 is SQVTM and CDR2 ANQGSEA. The CDR3 has 13 residues. In this sample, this clonotype turned up a few times. Its antigen is currently unknown. Cells stained for CD3, CD4, CD8, CD45RA, CD27 and viability were sorted into four CD45RA/CD27 subsets. An equimolar mix of two oligonucleotides served as the beta constant-region primer for TRBC1 and TRBC2. Ligated cDNA was amplified by four rounds of PCR with nested alpha and beta constant-region primers and SP2. MiXCR, run by TCRdb on the UMI-ligation and nested PCR reads, gives a single entry per CDR3 protein. The sample comprises under 150,000 distinct CDR3 sequences, approximately 21% of which are singletons, and around 0.63% rests with the top ten.

The specimen was naive CD8+ T cells from blood. This clonotype was sampled from a human donor in good health. This sequence joins TRBV29-1 and TRBJ2-7, with a possible D match to TRBD1 (6 bases). In nucleotides, the CDR3 is TGCAGCGTTGTGATGGACAGCTCCTACGAGCAGTACTTC. Its translation is CSVVMDSSYEQYF.